This T cell receptor (beta chain) was recorded in a study of OX40 agonist ivuxolimab in advanced cancers. Overall study context: Patients received ivuxolimab, an intravenous treatment, every 2 weeks at 0.01 to 10 mg/kg. The mean age was roughly 60 years, ranging from about 23 to 85, with over 70% of participants male. General observations from the study: Some patients without response likewise showed low normalized clonal expansion. More expanded clones were found, on average, in CD8+ than in CD4+ T cells.

About this clone: Antigen: not known.

This CDR3 has 15 residues. J gave up 4 bases and V 1 base, and 6 bases lay outside the gene matches. Germline CDR1 MNHNS, CDR2 SASEGT. The method was immunoSEQ multiplex PCR; TCRdb's version includes in-frame clones alone and lacks a portion of them. This repertoire shows roughly 17,000 clones, 70% to 90% found once; its top ten account for 25% to 35%. The receptor was isolated from an adult with an advanced solid tumor such as melanoma, head and neck, liver or kidney cancer. The chain uses TRBV6-1 and TRBJ1-2, with 7 bases aligning to TRBD1. The specimen comprised CD4+ or CD8+ T cells sorted from blood, sampled in a trial of the OX40 agonist ivuxolimab. The CDR3 is CASSEEMGTVYGYTF. The CDR3 DNA reads TGTGCCAGCAGTGAAGAAATGGGGACAGTCTATGGCTACACCTTC.